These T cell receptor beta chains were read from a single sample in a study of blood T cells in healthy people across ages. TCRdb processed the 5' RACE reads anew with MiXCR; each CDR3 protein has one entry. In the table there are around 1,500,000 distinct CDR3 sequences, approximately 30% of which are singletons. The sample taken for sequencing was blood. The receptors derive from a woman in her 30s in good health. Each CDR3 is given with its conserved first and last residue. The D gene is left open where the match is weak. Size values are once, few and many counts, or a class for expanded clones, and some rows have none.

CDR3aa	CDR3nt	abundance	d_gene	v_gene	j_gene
CASSASARADTQYF	TGTGCCAGCTCAGCTAGTGCCAGGGCAGATACGCAGTATTTT	few	-	TRBV18	TRBJ2-3
CATSRVPPEGVNTEAFF	TGTGCCACCAGCAGAGTCCCGCCAGAGGGTGTGAACACTGAAGCTTTCTTT	-	-	TRBV15	TRBJ1-1
CASNPDRGPSALYGYTF	TGTGCCAGCAACCCGGACAGGGGCCCCTCTGCGCTCTATGGCTACACCTTC	-	TRBD1	TRBV27	TRBJ1-2
CASSQADFSNQPQHF	TGCGCCAGCAGCCAAGCGGACTTTAGCAATCAGCCCCAGCATTTT	-	-	TRBV4-1	TRBJ1-5
CSVETGRRGANVLTF	TGCAGCGTTGAGACAGGCCGGCGCGGGGCCAACGTCCTGACTTTC	-	-	TRBV29-1	TRBJ2-6
CASSPGIGRDIQYF	TGTGCCAGCTCACCAGGGATAGGGAGGGACATTCAGTACTTC	-	TRBD2	TRBV18	TRBJ2-4
CASSLRGIYEQYF	TGTGCCAGCAGTTTAAGGGGTATCTACGAGCAGTACTTC	many	-	TRBV5-1	TRBJ2-7
CAIRGLAGGTDTQYF	TGTGCCATCAGGGGACTAGCGGGGGGCACAGATACGCAGTATTTT	few	TRBD2	TRBV10-3	TRBJ2-3
CSAIAGALDLTF	TGCAGTGCGATAGCGGGAGCTTTGGACCTGACTTTC	many	TRBD2	TRBV20-1	TRBJ2-6
CASSPGTGGPDTQYF	TGTGCCAGCAGCCCCGGGACAGGGGGCCCAGATACGCAGTATTTT	-	TRBD1	TRBV5-5	TRBJ2-3
CASSQAGDTEAFF	TGTGCCAGCAGCCAAGCAGGGGACACTGAAGCTTTCTTT	few	-	TRBV4-2	TRBJ1-1
CASSPILSGASYEQYF	TGTGCCAGTAGTCCGATCCTAAGCGGGGCCTCCTACGAGCAGTACTTC	-	TRBD2	TRBV19	TRBJ2-7
CSAIDHTEAFF	TGCAGTGCTATAGATCACACTGAAGCTTTCTTT	-	-	TRBV20-1	TRBJ1-1
CASSLSHSQGTQYF	TGTGCCAGCAGCTTAAGCCACAGCCAAGGGACCCAGTACTTC	many	-	TRBV7-2	TRBJ2-5
CASSLSGLAGPEQYF	TGTGCCAGCAGTCTGTCGGGACTAGCGGGCCCCGAGCAGTACTTC	many	TRBD2	TRBV28	TRBJ2-7
CASSIRNSPLGSYNEQFF	TGTGCCAGTAGTATACGGAACTCCCCTTTAGGCTCCTACAATGAGCAGTTCTTC	many	-	TRBV19	TRBJ2-1
CASSFSYRGQIRETQYF	TGTGCCAGCAGCTTTTCATACAGGGGACAAATACGAGAGACCCAGTACTTC	few	TRBD1	TRBV13	TRBJ2-5
CSARDRTAGSYEQYF	TGCAGTGCTAGAGATCGCACAGCGGGTTCCTACGAGCAGTACTTC	few	-	TRBV20-1	TRBJ2-7
CANSQRGKETQYF	TGCGCCAACAGCCAAAGGGGGAAAGAGACCCAGTACTTC	-	-	TRBV5-1	TRBJ2-5
CASRPGVRETQYF	TGTGCCAGCAGGCCAGGGGTACGGGAGACCCAGTACTTC	-	-	TRBV7-9	TRBJ2-5
CASSIYPGETQFF	TGTGCCAGCAGTATATATCCAGGGGAGACCCAGTTCTTC	once	-	TRBV6-1	TRBJ2-1
CAGSPGAGRSQYF	TGTGCCGGCTCCCCGGGAGCGGGGCGATCTCAGTACTTC	few	TRBD2	TRBV9	TRBJ2-4
CASSLGWLAGTGELFF	TGTGCCAGCAGCTTAGGTTGGCTAGCAGGGACCGGGGAGCTGTTTTTT	-	-	TRBV7-2	TRBJ2-2
CASSFGGTAGNEQFF	TGTGCCAGCAGCTTTGGGGGGACAGCCGGCAATGAGCAGTTCTTC	-	-	TRBV5-4	TRBJ2-1
CASSLPRALSDEQYF	TGTGCCAGCAGCTTGCCCCGGGCCTTGAGCGACGAGCAGTACTTC	-	-	TRBV5-6	TRBJ2-7
CASSRPLGAAEQFF	TGTGCCAGCAGCCGACCCCTAGGGGCGGCTGAGCAGTTCTTC	few	-	TRBV12-3/TRBV12-4	TRBJ2-1
CVSSLVSGHEQYF	TGCGTCAGCAGCTTGGTGTCAGGCCACGAGCAGTACTTC	few	-	TRBV5-1	TRBJ2-7
CASSQSPGEKLFF	TGTGCCAGCAGCCAAAGTCCGGGGGAAAAACTGTTTTTT	-	-	TRBV3-1	TRBJ1-4
CTSSPTGDTEAFF	TGCACCAGCAGTCCAACAGGGGACACTGAAGCTTTCTTT	-	TRBD1	TRBV5-1	TRBJ1-1
CSARDGTSGGDTGELFF	TGCAGTGCTAGAGATGGGACTAGCGGGGGGGACACCGGGGAGCTGTTTTTT	-	TRBD2	TRBV20-1	TRBJ2-2
CASSHPGAGAWEEQYF	TGTGCCAGCAGTCACCCCGGGGCGGGAGCATGGGAGGAGCAGTACTTC	-	TRBD2	TRBV7-9	TRBJ2-7
CASRASGLYNEQFF	TGTGCCAGCAGGGCTAGCGGATTATACAATGAGCAGTTCTTC	few	TRBD2	TRBV14	TRBJ2-1
CSTGQADEQYF	TGCAGTACTGGACAGGCCGACGAGCAGTACTTC	-	TRBD1	TRBV20-1	TRBJ2-7
CATSNPYEQFF	TGTGCCACCAGCAACCCTTATGAGCAGTTCTTC	many	-	TRBV15	TRBJ2-1
CSAGPGQVDEQYF	TGCAGTGCTGGCCCCGGACAGGTAGACGAGCAGTACTTC	many	TRBD1	TRBV20-1	TRBJ2-7
CASSQDGAGRRQYF	TGCGCCAGCAGCCAAGATGGGGCAGGCCGAAGGCAGTACTTC	-	-	TRBV4-1	TRBJ2-5
CSANSFGEQYF	TGCAGTGCTAATAGCTTTGGCGAGCAGTACTTC	-	-	TRBV20-1	TRBJ2-7
CAWRTGRDTEAFF	TGTGCCTGGAGGACAGGGCGGGACACTGAAGCTTTCTTT	-	TRBD1	TRBV30	TRBJ1-1
CASNKAGGTDTQYF	TGTGCCAGCAACAAGGCAGGGGGCACAGATACGCAGTATTTT	-	-	TRBV7-3	TRBJ2-3
CASSVERLNTEAFF	TGTGCCAGCAGCGTGGAGAGGTTGAACACTGAAGCTTTCTTT	-	-	TRBV9	TRBJ1-1
CSAHRSSAASTDTQYF	TGCAGTGCTCACCGAAGTAGCGCCGCTAGCACAGATACGCAGTATTTT	few	-	TRBV20-1	TRBJ2-3
CASGAGHKDTQYF	TGCGCCAGCGGGGCAGGGCATAAAGATACGCAGTATTTT	many	-	TRBV10-2	TRBJ2-3
CASGPRTEGHEQYF	TGTGCTAGTGGTCCCAGGACAGAGGGTCACGAGCAGTACTTC	few	-	TRBV12-5	TRBJ2-7
CSVGTSGDLYEQYF	TGCAGCGTGGGGACTAGCGGGGACCTCTACGAGCAGTACTTC	many	TRBD2	TRBV29-1	TRBJ2-7
CASSAGDKGQRPQHF	TGTGCCAGCAGCGCAGGTGACAAGGGACAAAGGCCCCAGCATTTT	-	-	TRBV5-5	TRBJ1-5
CASSDRSLLYTQYF	TGTGCCAGCAGTGATCGGAGCCTTCTCTATACGCAGTATTTT	-	-	TRBV6-1	TRBJ2-3
CAISEPSEGETQYF	TGTGCCATCAGTGAGCCCAGCGAGGGAGAGACCCAGTACTTC	-	-	TRBV10-3	TRBJ2-5